Below are 22 T cell receptor beta chains sequenced from a single sample in a study of shared clonotypes between healthy human individuals. Method: immunoSEQ multiplex PCR; TCRdb's copy keeps in-frame clones and lacks some. The sample contains some 2,000,000 clones, 95% of which appear only once. The sample was naive CD4+ T cells sorted from blood. Subset in this sample: CD45RA+ positively selected. These receptors were collected from a man between 18 and 29 years old in good health.

The chain carries TRBV7-6 and TRBJ2-7; the D gene could be TRBD1 or TRBD2 (5 bases each). The V end was cut by 4 bases, the J end by 3 bases, with 10 bases between. The V gene's germline CDR1 is SGHVS and CDR2 FNYEAQ. The CDR3 runs to 13 residues. The CDR3 spells CASSSGTGYEQYF. In nucleotides, the CDR3 is TGTGCCAGCAGCTCGGGGACGGGCTACGAGCAGTACTTC.

In nucleotides, the CDR3 is TGCAGTGCTAGTAGGGGGTACCAGTTCTTC. The encoded protein is CSASRGYQFF. The V call is TRBV20-1, the J call TRBJ2-1; tentatively, D is TRBD1 (6 bases). The CDR3 extends over 10 amino acids. Trimming cost V 3 bases and J 13 bases, with 10 bases left between them. Germline lookup yields CDR1 DFQATT and CDR2 SNEGSKA (reference sequence).

This chain joins TRBV6-5 and TRBJ2-7; the D gene is possibly TRBD2 (5 bases). This CDR3 spans 16 amino acids. The V gene's germline CDR1 is MNHEY and CDR2 SVGAGI. Trimming removed 4 bases at V and 5 bases at J, with 21 bases between. This chain's CDR3 is CASSSKLRAALNEQYF. The DNA of the CDR3 is TGTGCCAGCAGTTCCAAATTGAGGGCCGCTTTAAACGAGCAGTACTTC.

V usage is TRBV6-5 and J usage is TRBJ1-1; TRBD1 aligns across 9 bases. The CDR3 has 15 residues. Germline values: CDR1 MNHEY, CDR2 SVGAGI. Trimming cost V 5 bases and J 4 bases; bases outside gene matches: 8. The CDR3 DNA sequence: TGTGCCAGCAGTAGGGGGACAGGGCGGGGCACTGAAGCTTTCTTT. It codes for CASSRGTGRGTEAFF.

This rearrangement joins TRBV5-4 to TRBJ2-7; possible D gene TRBD2, 5 bases. This CDR3 spans 13 amino acids. The V and J ends lost 1 base and 3 bases respectively, with 8 bases between them. Germline lookup yields CDR1 SGHNT and CDR2 YYREEE (reference sequence). The CDR3: CASSLRGNYEQYF. The CDR3 coding sequence is TGTGCCAGCAGCTTGAGAGGGAACTACGAGCAGTACTTC. Filled out from reference TRBV5-4 and TRBJ2-7, the complete variable domain reads ETGVTQSPTHLIKTRGQQVTLRCSSQSGHNTVSWYQQALGQGPQFIFQYYREEENGRGNFPPRFSGLQFPNYSSELNVNALELDDSALYLCASSLRGNYEQYFGPGTRLTVT.

V and J are TRBV29-1 and TRBJ2-2; D gene uncertain. Germline CDR1 SQVTM, CDR2 ANQGSEA. This CDR3 is built from 11 residues. V was trimmed by 5 bases and J by 7 bases, leaving 8 bases between them. In nucleotides, the CDR3 is TGCAGCGTTCGGTGGCTCGGGGAGCTGTTTTTT. It translates to CSVRWLGELFF.

DNA of the CDR3: TGTGCCAGCAGCGCAGGACAGGCCTCCTATGGCTACACCTTC. This sequence encodes CASSAGQASYGYTF. V usage is TRBV9 and J usage is TRBJ1-2; TRBD1 agrees at 7 bases. Looked up from germline, CDR1 is SGDLS and CDR2 is YYNGEE. Unmatched junction bases numbered 6, after V lost 3 bases and J lost 4 bases. The CDR3 totals 14 residues.

This rearrangement joins TRBV5-4 to TRBJ2-1; tentative D call: TRBD1 (5 bases). The CDR3 extends over 15 amino acids. V lost 4 bases and J 4 bases, leaving 15 bases between the germline ends. Germline V CDR1 and CDR2: SGHNT, YYREEE (reference sequence). The CDR3 spells CASSTTLRDYNEQFF. The CDR3 DNA reads as TGTGCCAGCAGCACCACCCTCAGGGATTACAATGAGCAGTTCTTC. Using reference TRBV5-4 and TRBJ2-1 for the parts outside the CDR3, the full variable domain is ETGVTQSPTHLIKTRGQQVTLRCSSQSGHNTVSWYQQALGQGPQFIFQYYREEENGRGNFPPRFSGLQFPNYSSELNVNALELDDSALYLCASSTTLRDYNEQFFGPGTRLTVL.

J is TRBJ2-6 and V is TRBV7-2, with TRBD2 identical over 10 bases. There are 17 residues in the CDR3. J gave up 2 bases and V 7 bases, and 8 bases lay outside the gene matches. Germline CDR1 reads SGHTA; CDR2 reads FQGNSA. The CDR3: CASNLISGRTGANVLTF. The CDR3 bases are TGTGCCAGCAACCTAATTAGCGGGAGGACTGGGGCCAACGTCCTGACTTTC.

The V and J genes are TRBV10-2 and TRBJ2-5, with D perhaps matching TRBD1 or TRBD2 (5 bases each). CDR3 length equals 12 residues. V was cut by 5 bases and J by 4 bases, with 8 bases left in between. Germline V CDR1 and CDR2: WSHSY, SAAADI. DNA for the CDR3: TGCGCCAGCAGTACTAGGGGAGAGACCCAGTACTTC. It codes for CASSTRGETQYF.

The V and J genes are TRBV6-6 and TRBJ1-5; a possible D gene is TRBD1 (5 bases). The CDR3 totals 15 residues. The V end lost 2 bases, the J end lost 9 bases, and 17 bases lay between the germline ends. Germline CDR1 is MNHNY and CDR2 is SVGAGI (reference sequence). CDR3 bases: TGTGCCAGCAGTTACGGAGGCAGGGCGGAGGGGCCCCAGCATTTT. This gives the protein CASSYGGRAEGPQHF.

This rearrangement joins TRBV30 to TRBJ1-4; possibly TRBD1 for D (6 bases). This CDR3 comprises 12 residues. With 3 bases removed from V and 8 bases from J, the gap between germline ends came to 10 bases. Germline V gives CDR1 GTSNPN, CDR2 SVGIG (reference sequence). CDR3 DNA sequence: TGTGCCTGGAGAACAGGGCCCGAAAAACTGTTTTTT. Protein sequence: CAWRTGPEKLFF.

The chain recombines TRBV5-4 with TRBJ2-1, with D perhaps TRBD1 (6 bases). Between the trimmed V and J ends, which lost 4 bases and 4 bases, there was a span of 18 bases. The CDR3 is made up of 16 amino acids. Germline CDR1 reads SGHNT; CDR2 reads YYREEE (reference sequence). The CDR3 nucleotides read TGTGCCAGCAGCCCGACGGGGCAGGGGCAATACAATGAGCAGTTCTTC. Protein sequence: CASSPTGQGQYNEQFF.

J is TRBJ2-3 and V is TRBV5-1; D is uncertain. V was cut by 1 base and J by 6 bases, with 9 bases left in between. Germline V gives CDR1 SGHRS, CDR2 YFSETQ. This CDR3 has 13 residues. CDR3: CASSLSGKDTQYF. In DNA form, the CDR3 reads TGCGCCAGCAGCTTGAGTGGGAAGGATACGCAGTATTTT.

The chain joins TRBV7-9 to TRBJ1-4, with D unclear. This CDR3 spans 15 amino acids. Trimming pared 2 bases from V and 4 bases from J, leaving 11 bases between. The germline V gene encodes CDR1 SEHNR and CDR2 FQNEAQ (reference sequence). CDR3 in amino acids: CASSLTPAGNEKLFF. CDR3 bases: TGTGCCAGCAGCTTAACTCCGGCGGGTAATGAAAAACTGTTTTTT.

V gene TRBV5-4 combines with J gene TRBJ1-2, with 8 bases identical to TRBD1. This CDR3 contains 13 residues. V dropped 2 bases and J dropped 8; count of bases not matched to a gene: 5. Germline-derived CDR1 and CDR2 are SGHNT and YYREEE (reference sequence). The CDR3 DNA reads TGTGCCAGCAGCTTCTACAGGGGGGGAGGCTACACCTTC. Its protein is CASSFYRGGGYTF.

The chain combines TRBV14 with TRBJ1-1; perhaps TRBD1 as D (5 bases). This CDR3 spans 15 amino acids. The V end lost 6 bases, the J end lost 0 bases, and 14 bases lay between the germline ends. Per the germline V gene, CDR1 is SGHDN and CDR2 is FVKESK. For the CDR3, the DNA is TGTGCCAGCAGTCCGTACGGGGGGTTGAACACTGAAGCTTTCTTT. This codes for CASSPYGGLNTEAFF. The full variable domain, completed using reference TRBV14 and TRBJ1-1, is EAGVTQFPSHSVIEKGQTVTLRCDPISGHDNLYWYRRVMGKEIKFLLHFVKESKQDESGMPNNRFLAERTGGTYSTLKVQPAELEDSGVYFCASSPYGGLNTEAFFGQGTRLTVV.

This clone showed up just once. The rearrangement joins TRBV19 to TRBJ2-1, with TRBD2 as a possible D gene (6 bases). CDR1 LNHDA and CDR2 SQIVND come from the germline V gene (reference sequence). This CDR3 has 15 amino acids. Trimming removed 5 bases from V and 2 bases from J, with 13 bases in between. The CDR3 sequence is CASSPGWGAYNEQFF. The CDR3 DNA is TGTGCCAGTAGTCCTGGGTGGGGGGCCTACAATGAGCAGTTCTTC.

V is TRBV11-2 and J is TRBJ2-7; 9 nucleotides agree with TRBD1. V lost 0 bases, J lost 5 bases, and 8 bases stayed unmatched. The CDR3 consists of 16 residues. Germline CDR1 reads SGHAT; CDR2 reads FQNNGV. The CDR3 coding sequence is TGTGCCAGCAGCTTAGATCGGACAGGGGCCCTTCACGAGCAGTACTTC. This gives the protein CASSLDRTGALHEQYF.

This chain connects TRBV7-9 to TRBJ2-3; TRBD1 matches at 8 bases. The CDR3 is 16 residues long. With 5 bases clipped from V and 2 bases from J, the junction kept 9 bases outside the gene matches. Per the germline V gene, CDR1 is SEHNR and CDR2 is FQNEAQ (reference sequence). Written as DNA, the CDR3 is TGTGCCAGCAGCAAAGACAGGGGCCACAACACAGATACGCAGTATTTT. It specifies CASSKDRGHNTDTQYF.

The chain is built from TRBV6-5 and TRBJ1-4, with D possibly matching TRBD1 (5 bases). Germline V gene lookup returns CDR1 MNHEY and CDR2 SVGAGI. Trimming left V 5 bases short and J 3 bases short, with 10 bases between. The CDR3 extends over 14 amino acids. Written as DNA, the CDR3 is TGTGCCAGCAGTCCAGGGTTGGCTAATGAAAAACTGTTTTTT. Its translation: CASSPGLANEKLFF.

As for this clone: Other DNA sequences from this sample encode an identical CDR3 as well. For the CDR3, the DNA is TGCGCCAGCCGTAGTAACCAAGAGACCCAGTACTTC. Its protein product is CASRSNQETQYF. The rearrangement joins TRBV5-1 to TRBJ2-5; no reliable D call. Trimming shortened V by 7 bases and J by 0 bases, and 7 bases separated the two germline ends. Per germline, CDR1 SGHRS and CDR2 YFSETQ. The CDR3 extends over 12 amino acids. Using reference TRBV5-1 and TRBJ2-5 for the parts outside the CDR3, the full variable domain is KAGVTQTPRYLIKTRGQQVTLSCSPISGHRSVSWYQQTPGQGLQFLFEYFSETQRNKGNFPGRFSGRQFSNSRSEMNVSTLELGDSALYLCASRSNQETQYFGPGTRLLVL.